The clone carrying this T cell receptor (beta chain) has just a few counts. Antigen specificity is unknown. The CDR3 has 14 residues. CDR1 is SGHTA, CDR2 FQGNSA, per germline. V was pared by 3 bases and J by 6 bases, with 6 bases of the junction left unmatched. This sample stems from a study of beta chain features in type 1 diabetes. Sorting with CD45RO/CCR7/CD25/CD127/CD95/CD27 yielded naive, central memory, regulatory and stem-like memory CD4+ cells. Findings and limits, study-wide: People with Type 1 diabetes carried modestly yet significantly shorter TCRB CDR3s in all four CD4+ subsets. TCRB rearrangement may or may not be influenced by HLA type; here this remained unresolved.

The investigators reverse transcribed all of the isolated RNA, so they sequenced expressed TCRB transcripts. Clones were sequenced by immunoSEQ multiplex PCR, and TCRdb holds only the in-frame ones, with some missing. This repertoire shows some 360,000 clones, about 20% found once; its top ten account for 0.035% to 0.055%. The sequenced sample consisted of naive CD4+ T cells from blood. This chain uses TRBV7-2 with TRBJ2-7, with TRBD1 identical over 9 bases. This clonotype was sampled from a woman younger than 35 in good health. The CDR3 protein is CASSFDRGSGEQYF. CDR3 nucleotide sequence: TGTGCCAGCAGCTTCGACAGGGGGTCGGGCGAGCAGTACTTC.